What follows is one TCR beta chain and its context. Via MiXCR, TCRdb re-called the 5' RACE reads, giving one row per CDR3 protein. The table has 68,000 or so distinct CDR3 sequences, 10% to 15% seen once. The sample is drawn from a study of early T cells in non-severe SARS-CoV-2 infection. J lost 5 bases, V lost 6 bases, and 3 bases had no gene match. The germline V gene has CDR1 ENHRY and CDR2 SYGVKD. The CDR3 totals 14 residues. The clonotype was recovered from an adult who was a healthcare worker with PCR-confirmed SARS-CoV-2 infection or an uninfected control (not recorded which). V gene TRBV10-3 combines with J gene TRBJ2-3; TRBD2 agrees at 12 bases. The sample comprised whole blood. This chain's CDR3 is CAISETSGGDTQYF. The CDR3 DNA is TGTGCCATCAGCGAGACTAGCGGGGGAGATACGCAGTATTTT.